Listed here are 30 T cell receptor beta chains from one sample, sequenced in a study of T cell repertoires in cytomegalovirus infection. Via MiXCR, TCRdb re-called the reads, giving one row per CDR3 protein. This sample has 70,000 or so distinct CDR3 sequences, with approximately 30% found just once. No antigen has been assigned to these receptors. The specimen was CD8+ T cells from cultured PBMCs, collected from culture after CMV antigen stimulation. These receptors were obtained from a human donor in good health (CMV status not recorded). Some clones in this sample may be carry-over from other donors' samples.

The chain carries TRBV5-6 and TRBJ2-1; tentative D call: TRBD1 (7 bases). The CDR3 is 15 amino acids. Trimming left V 3 bases short and J 0 bases short, with 10 bases between. Looked up from germline, CDR1 is SGHDT and CDR2 is YYEEEE. The CDR3 loop reads CASSSQGGSYNEQFF. CDR3 DNA sequence: TGTGCCAGCAGCTCCCAGGGGGGCTCCTACAATGAGCAGTTCTTC.

This clonotype was detected ten times or more. V gene TRBV12-3 or TRBV12-4 combines with J gene TRBJ1-4; D unclear. Trimming took off 1 base at V and 5 bases at J, with 8 bases between the two ends. The CDR3 contains 14 residues. CDR3 residues: CASSLEVMNEKLFF. In DNA, the CDR3 is TGTGCCAGCAGTTTAGAGGTTATGAATGAAAAACTGTTTTTT.

In this sample, this clonotype turned up many times. The chain recombines TRBV7-9 with TRBJ2-2; no definite D call. The V end was cut by 8 bases, the J end by 2 bases, with 12 bases between. The CDR3 has 14 amino acids. Germline V CDR1 and CDR2: SEHNR, FQNEAQ (reference sequence). The CDR3 is CASPRTDNTGELFF. The DNA for the CDR3 is TGTGCCAGCCCGAGGACGGACAACACCGGGGAGCTGTTTTTT.

This clonotype was seen a few times. The V gene is TRBV4-3, the J gene TRBJ1-2, with D unclear. The CDR3 has 18 amino acids. Germline V gives CDR1 LGHNA, CDR2 YSLEER. Trimming shortened V by 0 bases and J by 0 bases, and 17 bases separated the two germline ends. The chain's CDR3 is CASSQDSTGPLANYGYTF. The CDR3 DNA reads TGCGCCAGCAGCCAAGATTCAACCGGACCATTAGCTAACTATGGCTACACCTTC.

There are many counts of this clonotype. The genes are TRBV7-2 and TRBJ2-5; 10 bases match TRBD1. Germline V CDR1 and CDR2: SGHTA, FQGNSA. CDR3 length equals 15 residues. V shed 3 bases and J 4 bases; nucleotides not matched to a gene: 5. CDR3 DNA: TGTGCCAGCAGCTTCCGGACAGGGGGTAGAGAGACCCAGTACTTC. Encoded protein: CASSFRTGGRETQYF.

This clonotype was seen a handful of times. This chain links TRBV4-3 with TRBJ1-1, with D hard to call. Trimming pared 0 bases from V and 4 bases from J, leaving 12 bases between. In germline, CDR1 is LGHNA, CDR2 YSLEER. CDR3 length equals 15 residues. The CDR3 here is CASSQDRAQTTEAFF. CDR3 coding DNA: TGCGCCAGCAGCCAAGATAGGGCCCAGACCACTGAAGCTTTCTTT.

The chain combines TRBV20-1 with TRBJ2-1; 7 nucleotides agree with TRBD1. CDR3 length: 14 amino acids. Germline V gene sequence: CDR1 DFQATT, CDR2 SNEGSKA (reference sequence). The V gene end was trimmed by 1 base and the J gene end by 4 bases; junction bases not matched to a gene: 4. DNA for the CDR3: TGCAGTGCTAGAGGGGGACAGCTTTACAATGAGCAGTTCTTC. Translation: CSARGGQLYNEQFF.

J is TRBJ2-3 and V is TRBV5-1; TRBD1 agrees at 7 bases. Germline values: CDR1 SGHRS, CDR2 YFSETQ. This CDR3 is 15 amino acids long. V shed 4 bases and J 3 bases; nucleotides not matched to a gene: 8. This CDR3 is CASSLETGLTDTQYF. The DNA for the CDR3 is TGCGCCAGCAGCCTGGAGACAGGGCTGACAGATACGCAGTATTTT.

This clonotype has a count of ten or more. The V call is TRBV7-9, the J call TRBJ2-7; 10 positions match TRBD1. The CDR3 runs 14 residues. Trimming took 5 bases from V and 6 from J; bases not matched to a gene: 7. CDR1 is SEHNR and CDR2 is FQNEAQ in the germline V gene (reference sequence). CDR3 sequence: CASSPDRGQREQYF. CDR3 nucleotides: TGTGCCAGCAGCCCAGACAGGGGGCAGCGCGAGCAGTACTTC. Drawing the rest from reference TRBV7-9 and TRBJ2-7, the complete variable domain is DTGVSQNPRHKITKRGQNVTFRCDPISEHNRLYWYRQTLGQGPEFLTYFQNEAQLEKSRLLSDRFSAERPKGSFSTLEIQRTEQGDSAMYLCASSPDRGQREQYFGPGTRLTVT.

This clonotype was found many times. The chain carries TRBV11-3 and TRBJ1-1, with D possibly TRBD1 on 5 matching bases. The CDR3 spans 15 residues. CDR1 SGHNT and CDR2 YENEEA come from the germline V gene. V lost 3 bases to trimming and J lost 0 bases, with 11 bases between them. CDR3 loop: CASSFRDGMNTEAFF. The CDR3, as DNA: TGTGCCAGCAGCTTTCGGGACGGCATGAACACTGAAGCTTTCTTT.

The genes are TRBV10-3 and TRBJ2-7; 13 bases align to TRBD2. The germline gives CDR1 ENHRY, CDR2 SYGVKD. The CDR3 contains 15 residues. V was pared by 6 bases and J by 5 bases, with 7 bases of the junction left unmatched. The CDR3 loop is CAISLGTSGINEQYF. The CDR3 region has the DNA TGTGCCATCAGCTTGGGGACTAGCGGGATTAACGAGCAGTACTTC.

This clonotype has just a few counts. The gene calls are TRBV29-1 and TRBJ2-3, with 9 nucleotides matching TRBD2. This CDR3 is built from 15 residues. With 3 bases clipped from V and 4 bases from J, the junction kept 8 bases outside the gene matches. Germline V gene lookup returns CDR1 SQVTM and CDR2 ANQGSEA. The CDR3 DNA is TGCAGCGTTGATGGGCAGCGGGGGGCTTCAGATACGCAGTATTTT. This translates into CSVDGQRGASDTQYF.

This clonotype was observed a few times. The chain couples TRBV12-3 or TRBV12-4 to TRBJ1-5; 7 positions match TRBD1. The CDR3 extends over 14 amino acids. V gave up 6 bases and J gave up 3 bases; unmatched junction bases: 5. The CDR3 sequence is CASSLTGINQPQHF. The CDR3 DNA follows: TGTGCCAGCAGCCTGACAGGGATCAATCAGCCCCAGCATTTT.

The rearrangement links TRBV6-1 to TRBJ2-1; TRBD1 is a possible D gene (6 bases). Trimming removed 5 bases at V and 4 bases at J, with 18 bases between. CDR3 length equals 16 residues. The germline V gene encodes CDR1 MNHNS and CDR2 SASEGT. This CDR3 reads CASSNDRSPRYNEQFF. CDR3 DNA: TGTGCCAGCAGTAACGACAGGTCCCCCCGGTACAATGAGCAGTTCTTC.

This clonotype was counted only a few times. The V and J genes are TRBV7-9 and TRBJ1-1; 8 bases agree with TRBD1. The CDR3 totals 17 residues. Per the germline V gene, CDR1 is SEHNR and CDR2 is FQNEAQ (reference sequence). V shed 5 bases, J shed 1 base, and the junction held 12 bases outside the gene matches. The CDR3 bases are TGTGCCAGCAGCCAAATCACAGGGGGAACGAGGAACACTGAAGCTTTCTTT. Protein: CASSQITGGTRNTEAFF.

This chain connects TRBV27 to TRBJ2-2; D is uncertain. Per germline, CDR1 MNHEY and CDR2 SMNVEV (reference sequence). V dropped 8 bases and J dropped 4 bases, with 8 bases sitting between them. There are 12 residues in the CDR3. The CDR3 loop is CASETPTGELFF. The CDR3 region has the DNA TGTGCCAGCGAGACCCCCACCGGGGAGCTGTTTTTT.

This clonotype was picked up many times. V gene TRBV7-9 combines with J gene TRBJ2-5; D possibly corresponds to TRBD2 (5 bases). CDR1 is SEHNR and CDR2 is FQNEAQ in the germline V gene (reference sequence). The CDR3 runs to 17 residues. V shed 5 bases and J shed 2 bases, with 21 bases lying between them. The CDR3: CASSPGVGERFQETQYF. CDR3 nucleotide sequence: TGTGCCAGCAGCCCCGGTGTCGGGGAAAGATTTCAAGAGACCCAGTACTTC.

This clonotype was counted ten times or more. Here the CDR3 reads CASSPTSGSYNEQFF. DNA of the CDR3: TGTGCCAGCAGCCCAACTAGCGGGTCCTACAATGAGCAGTTCTTC. The chain couples TRBV7-8 to TRBJ2-1; 9 nucleotides agree with TRBD2. Trimming at V came to 5 bases and at J to 1 base, leaving 3 bases not matched to a gene. CDR1 is SGHVS and CDR2 is FQNEAQ in the germline V gene. This CDR3 comprises 15 residues.

This sequence joins TRBV12-3 or TRBV12-4 and TRBJ1-2; TRBD1 agrees at 7 bases. V lost 3 bases and J lost 4; bases outside the gene matches: 8. The CDR3 is made up of 15 amino acids. CDR3 DNA sequence: TGTGCCAGCAGTTTGCCCGGGACAGAACGCTATGGCTACACCTTC. It specifies CASSLPGTERYGYTF.

This clonotype has only a few counts. The V gene is TRBV14, the J gene TRBJ2-1; D unresolved. Per germline, CDR1 SGHDN and CDR2 FVKESK. CDR3 size: 16 residues. The germline V and J ends were trimmed by 0 bases and 0 bases, with 9 bases remaining between them. CDR3 amino acids: CASSQDASDSYNEQFF. In DNA form, the CDR3 reads TGTGCCAGCAGCCAAGATGCCAGCGACTCCTACAATGAGCAGTTCTTC.

This clonotype was detected a few times. The V and J genes are TRBV6-1 and TRBJ2-3; TRBD2 aligns across 10 bases. After removal of 7 bases from V and 5 bases from J, the junction contained 6 bases not matched to a gene. The length of the CDR3 is 14 residues. Germline lookup yields CDR1 MNHNS and CDR2 SASEGT. The CDR3 spells CASKREGRGDTQYF. The CDR3 DNA is TGTGCCAGCAAGCGGGAGGGCCGTGGAGATACGCAGTATTTT.

A few counts support this clonotype. V usage is TRBV7-3 and J usage is TRBJ2-1; 9 positions agree with TRBD2. The CDR3 length is 16 residues. Germline V gene lookup returns CDR1 SGHTA and CDR2 FQGTGA. J was trimmed by 8 bases and V by 5 bases; bases with no gene match: 13. The CDR3 spells CASSPMAGGLLDEQFF. The CDR3 DNA is TGTGCCAGCAGCCCCATGGCGGGGGGGCTTTTGGATGAGCAGTTCTTC.

The chain recombines TRBV20-1 with TRBJ2-7; 7 bases agree with TRBD2. Germline CDR1 DFQATT, CDR2 SNEGSKA (reference sequence). The CDR3 totals 14 residues. Germline trimming cut 0 bases from V and 0 bases from J; bases unmatched to any gene: 2. The CDR3 DNA follows: TGCAGTGCTAGAGATTGGGGGGGCTCCTACGAGCAGTACTTC. Translating gives CSARDWGGSYEQYF.

The rearrangement links TRBV5-6 to TRBJ2-7; D may match TRBD1 or TRBD2 (5 bases each). Between the trimmed V and J ends, which lost 0 bases and 5 bases, there was a span of 9 bases. This CDR3 spans 13 amino acids. Germline V gene data show CDR1 as SGHDT and CDR2 as YYEEEE. CDR3 region: CASSLDGDHEQYF. The DNA for the CDR3 is TGTGCCAGCAGCTTGGATGGGGACCACGAGCAGTACTTC.

The chain links TRBV11-2 to TRBJ2-7; 7 bases map to TRBD2. The CDR3 has 14 amino acids. In germline, CDR1 is SGHAT, CDR2 FQNNGV. Germline trimming cut 1 base from V and 2 bases from J; bases unmatched to any gene: 2. The CDR3 here is CASSLVRGAYEQYF. Written as DNA, the CDR3 is TGTGCCAGCAGCTTAGTTCGGGGGGCCTACGAGCAGTACTTC.

V gene TRBV27 combines with J gene TRBJ1-5; 9 bases map to TRBD1. The CDR3 totals 16 residues. CDR1 is MNHEY, CDR2 SMNVEV, per germline (reference sequence). Germline trimming cut 6 bases from V and 3 bases from J; bases unmatched to any gene: 9. CDR3 nucleotide sequence: TGTGCCAGCAGCGATATACAGGGGGCTACCAATCAGCCCCAGCATTTT. Translation: CASSDIQGATNQPQHF.

V and J are TRBV5-4 and TRBJ2-2; 8 nucleotides align to TRBD1. The CDR3 has 16 residues. Germline assignment: CDR1 SGHNT and CDR2 YYREEE (reference sequence). Losses at the gene ends were 5 bases for V and 0 bases for J; bases not matched to a gene: 6. The CDR3 here is CASRQGDRANTGELFF. CDR3 bases: TGTGCCAGCAGACAGGGGGATAGAGCGAACACCGGGGAGCTGTTTTTT.

This clonotype has just a few counts. V gene TRBV18 combines with J gene TRBJ2-3, with 7 bases matching TRBD2. The CDR3 has 16 amino acids. Germline V CDR1 and CDR2: KGHSH, LQKENI. The V and J ends lost 6 bases and 0 bases, in that order; junction bases with no gene match: 9. The CDR3 region has the DNA TGTGCCAGCTCCGCCTCAGCGGGGAGGAGCACAGATACGCAGTATTTT. This codes for CASSASAGRSTDTQYF. Drawing the rest from reference TRBV18 and TRBJ2-3, the complete variable domain is NAGVMQNPRHLVRRRGQEARLRCSPMKGHSHVYWYRQLPEEGLKFMVYLQKENIIDESGMPKERFSAEFPKEGPSILRIQQVVRGDSAAYFCASSASAGRSTDTQYFGPGTRLTVL.

DNA for the CDR3: TGTGCCAGCTCACCCCAAGTACCGAGGGTTACGAACACCGGGGAGCTGTTTTTT. Protein sequence: CASSPQVPRVTNTGELFF. V usage is TRBV18 and J usage is TRBJ2-2; possible D gene TRBD2, 5 bases. CDR1 is KGHSH, CDR2 LQKENI, per germline. The V end was cut by 3 bases, the J end by 0 bases, with 17 bases between. The CDR3 runs 18 residues. Based on the CDR3 plus reference TRBV18 and TRBJ2-2, the full variable domain is NAGVMQNPRHLVRRRGQEARLRCSPMKGHSHVYWYRQLPEEGLKFMVYLQKENIIDESGMPKERFSAEFPKEGPSILRIQQVVRGDSAAYFCASSPQVPRVTNTGELFFGEGSRLTVL.

The chain carries TRBV5-1 and TRBJ1-1; a possible D gene is TRBD1 (6 bases). CDR1 is SGHRS, CDR2 YFSETQ, per germline. CDR3 length: 12 amino acids. V was trimmed by 1 base and J by 9 bases, leaving 10 bases between them. CDR3 protein: CASSLTGQKAFF. The CDR3 bases are TGCGCCAGCAGCTTGACGGGACAAAAAGCTTTCTTT.